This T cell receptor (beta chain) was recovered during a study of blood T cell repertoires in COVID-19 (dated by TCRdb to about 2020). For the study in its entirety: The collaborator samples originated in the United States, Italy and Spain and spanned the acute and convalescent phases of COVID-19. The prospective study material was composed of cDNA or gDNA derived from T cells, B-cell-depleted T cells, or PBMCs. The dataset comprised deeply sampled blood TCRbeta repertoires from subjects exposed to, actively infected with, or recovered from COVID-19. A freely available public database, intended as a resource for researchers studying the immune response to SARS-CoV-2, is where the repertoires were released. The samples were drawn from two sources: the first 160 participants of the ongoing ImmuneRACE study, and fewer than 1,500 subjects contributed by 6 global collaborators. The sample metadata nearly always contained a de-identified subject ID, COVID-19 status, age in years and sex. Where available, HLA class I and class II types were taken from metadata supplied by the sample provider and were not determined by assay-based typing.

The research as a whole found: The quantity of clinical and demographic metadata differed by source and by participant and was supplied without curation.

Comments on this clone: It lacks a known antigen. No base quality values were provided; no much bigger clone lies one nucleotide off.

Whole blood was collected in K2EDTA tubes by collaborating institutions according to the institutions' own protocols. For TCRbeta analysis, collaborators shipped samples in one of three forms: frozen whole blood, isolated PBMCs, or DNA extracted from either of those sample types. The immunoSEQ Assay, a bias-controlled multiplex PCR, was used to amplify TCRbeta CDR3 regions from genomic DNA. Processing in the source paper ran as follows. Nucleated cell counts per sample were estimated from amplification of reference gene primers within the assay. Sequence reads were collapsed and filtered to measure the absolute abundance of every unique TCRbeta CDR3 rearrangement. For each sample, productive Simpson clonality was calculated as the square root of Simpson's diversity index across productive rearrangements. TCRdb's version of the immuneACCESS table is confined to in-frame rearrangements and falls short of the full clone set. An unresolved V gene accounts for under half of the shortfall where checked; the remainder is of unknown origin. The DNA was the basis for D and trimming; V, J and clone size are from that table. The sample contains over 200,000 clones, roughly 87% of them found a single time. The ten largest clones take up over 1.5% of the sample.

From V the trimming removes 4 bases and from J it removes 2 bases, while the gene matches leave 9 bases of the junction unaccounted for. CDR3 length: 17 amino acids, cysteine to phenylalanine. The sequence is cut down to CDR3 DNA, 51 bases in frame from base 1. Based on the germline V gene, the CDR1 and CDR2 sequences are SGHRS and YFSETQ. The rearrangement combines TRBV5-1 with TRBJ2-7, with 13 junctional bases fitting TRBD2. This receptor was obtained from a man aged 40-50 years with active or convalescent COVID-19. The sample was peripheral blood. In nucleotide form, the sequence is TGCGCCAGCAGCCGGAACTTTGGGACTAGCGGGACCTACGAGCAGTACTTC. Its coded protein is CASSRNFGTSGTYEQYF.